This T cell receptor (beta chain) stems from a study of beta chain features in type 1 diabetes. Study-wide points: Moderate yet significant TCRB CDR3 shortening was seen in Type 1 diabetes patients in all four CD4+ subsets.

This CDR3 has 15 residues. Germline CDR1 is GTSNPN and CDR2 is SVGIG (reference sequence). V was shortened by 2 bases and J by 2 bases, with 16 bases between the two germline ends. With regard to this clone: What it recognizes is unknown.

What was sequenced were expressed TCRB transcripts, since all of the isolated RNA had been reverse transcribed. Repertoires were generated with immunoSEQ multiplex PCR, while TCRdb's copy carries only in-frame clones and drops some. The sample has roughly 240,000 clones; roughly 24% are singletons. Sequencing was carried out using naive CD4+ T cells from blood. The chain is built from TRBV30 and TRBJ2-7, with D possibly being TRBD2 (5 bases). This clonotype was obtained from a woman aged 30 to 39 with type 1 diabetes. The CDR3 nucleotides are TGTGCCTGGAGTCCCCGGGGTAGCCGAGCCTACGAGCAGTACTTC. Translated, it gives CAWSPRGSRAYEQYF.